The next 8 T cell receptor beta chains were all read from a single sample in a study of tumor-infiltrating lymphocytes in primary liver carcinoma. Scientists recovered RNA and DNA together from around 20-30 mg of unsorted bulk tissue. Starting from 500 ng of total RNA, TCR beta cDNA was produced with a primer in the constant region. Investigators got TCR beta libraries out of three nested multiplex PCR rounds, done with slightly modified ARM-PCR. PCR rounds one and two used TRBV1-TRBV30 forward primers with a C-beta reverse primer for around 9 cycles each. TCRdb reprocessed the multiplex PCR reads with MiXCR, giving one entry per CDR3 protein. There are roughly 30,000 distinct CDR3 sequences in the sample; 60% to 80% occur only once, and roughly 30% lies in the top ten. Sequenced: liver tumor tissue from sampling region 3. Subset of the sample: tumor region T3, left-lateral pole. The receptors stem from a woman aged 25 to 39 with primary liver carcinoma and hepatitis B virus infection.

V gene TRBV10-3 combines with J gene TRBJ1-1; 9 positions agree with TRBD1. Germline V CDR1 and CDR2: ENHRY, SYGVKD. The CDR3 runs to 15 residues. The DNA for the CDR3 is TGTCCTATCAGCAGAGGGACAGGGATGAACACTGAAGCTTTCTTT. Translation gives CPISRGTGMNTEAFF.

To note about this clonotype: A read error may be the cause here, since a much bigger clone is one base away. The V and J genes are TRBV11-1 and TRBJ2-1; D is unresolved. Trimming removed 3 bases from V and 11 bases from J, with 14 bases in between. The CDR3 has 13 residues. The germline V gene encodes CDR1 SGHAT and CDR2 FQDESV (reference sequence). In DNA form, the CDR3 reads TGTGCCAGCAGCTTCGGCATGGATAATAAGCAGTTCTTC. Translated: CASSFGMDNKQFF.

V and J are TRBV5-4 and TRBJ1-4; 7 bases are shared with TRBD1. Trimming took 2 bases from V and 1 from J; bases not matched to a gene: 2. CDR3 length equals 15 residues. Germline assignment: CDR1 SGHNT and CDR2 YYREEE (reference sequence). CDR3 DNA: TGTGCCAGCAGCTTCAACAGGGGAACTAATGAAAAACTGTTTTTT. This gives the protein CASSFNRGTNEKLFF.

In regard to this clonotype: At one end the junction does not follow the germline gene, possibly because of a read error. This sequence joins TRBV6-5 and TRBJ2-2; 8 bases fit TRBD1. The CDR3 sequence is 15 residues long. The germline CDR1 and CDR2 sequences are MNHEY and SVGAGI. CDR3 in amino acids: CGSSPRTGFTGELSF. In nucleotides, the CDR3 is TGTGGCAGCAGCCCGCGGACAGGGTTCACCGGGGAGCTGTCTTTT.

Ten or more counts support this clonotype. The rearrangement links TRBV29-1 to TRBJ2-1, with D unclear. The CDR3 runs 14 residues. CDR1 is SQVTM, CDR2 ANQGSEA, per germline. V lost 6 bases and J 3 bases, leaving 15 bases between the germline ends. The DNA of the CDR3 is TGCAGCGTCGGCAGAGGTTTTAACTACAATGAGCAGTTCTTC. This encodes CSVGRGFNYNEQFF.

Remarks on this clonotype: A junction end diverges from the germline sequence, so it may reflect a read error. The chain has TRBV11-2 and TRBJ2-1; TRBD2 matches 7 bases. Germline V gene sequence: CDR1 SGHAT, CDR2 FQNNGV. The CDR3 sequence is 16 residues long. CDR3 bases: TGTGCCAGCAGGGTTACTTGCGGGAGAGCCGGCAATGGGCAGTTCTTC. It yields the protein CASRVTCGRAGNGQFF.

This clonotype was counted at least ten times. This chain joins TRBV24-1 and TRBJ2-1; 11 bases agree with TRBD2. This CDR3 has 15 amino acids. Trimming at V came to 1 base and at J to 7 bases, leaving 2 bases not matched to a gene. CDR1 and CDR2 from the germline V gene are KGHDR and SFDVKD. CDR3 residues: CATSDFLAGGNEQFF. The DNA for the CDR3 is TGTGCCACCAGTGATTTTCTAGCGGGAGGAAATGAGCAGTTCTTC.

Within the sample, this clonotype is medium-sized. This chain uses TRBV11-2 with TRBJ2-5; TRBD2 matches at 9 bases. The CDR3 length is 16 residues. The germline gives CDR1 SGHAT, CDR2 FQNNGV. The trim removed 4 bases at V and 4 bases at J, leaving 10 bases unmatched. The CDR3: CASSYSRGSGRETQYF. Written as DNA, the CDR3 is TGTGCCAGCAGCTACTCCCGTGGTAGCGGGAGAGAGACCCAGTACTTC.